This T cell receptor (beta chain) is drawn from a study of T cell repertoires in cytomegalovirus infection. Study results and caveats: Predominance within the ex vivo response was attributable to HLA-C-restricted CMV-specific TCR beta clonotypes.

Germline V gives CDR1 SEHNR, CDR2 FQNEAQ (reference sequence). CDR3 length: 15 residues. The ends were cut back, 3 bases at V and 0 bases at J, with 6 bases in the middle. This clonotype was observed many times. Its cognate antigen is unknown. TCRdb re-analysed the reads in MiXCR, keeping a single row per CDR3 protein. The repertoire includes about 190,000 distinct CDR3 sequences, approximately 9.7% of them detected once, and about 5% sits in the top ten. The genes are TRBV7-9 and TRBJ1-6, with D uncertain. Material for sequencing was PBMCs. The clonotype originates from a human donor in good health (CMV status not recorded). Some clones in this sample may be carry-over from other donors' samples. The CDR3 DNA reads TGTGCCAGCAGCTTCGGGATCTCCTATAATTCACCCCTCCACTTT. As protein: CASSFGISYNSPLHF.